This T cell receptor (beta chain) was sequenced for a study of T cell responses to AZD1222 COVID-19 vaccine. Generated by immunoSEQ multiplex PCR, the TCRdb table keeps only in-frame clones and is missing some. The table has about 150,000 clones, approximately 91% seen once. Study-level findings and limits: Across spike, vaccine-associated CD4 TCRs were found, dominant at 160-218 and 743-854. Repertoires were obtained solely post-peak T cell response. Baseline serology detected seropositivity in only 5 or 6 AZD1222 recipients. White British donors predominated, females outnumbered males, and clonal diversity was possibly underestimated.

Concerning this clone: Its matching antigen is unknown.

CDR1 is LGHNA and CDR2 is YSLEER in the germline V gene. Trimming removed 5 bases at V and 3 bases at J, with 14 bases between. The CDR3 is 16 residues long. Sequencing was performed on peripheral blood, taken 28 days after the second dose of the MenACWY control vaccine. The origin of this receptor is an adult who received the MenACWY meningococcal vaccine as a control. The V call is TRBV4-3, the J call TRBJ1-6; D gene uncertain. The CDR3 DNA sequence: TGCGCCAGCAGCGCAAGATACGGGGTCTATAATTCACCCCTCCACTTT. It translates to CASSARYGVYNSPLHF.